This is a list of T cell receptor beta chains from one sample in a study of T cell responses to AZD1222 COVID-19 vaccine. Data came from immunoSEQ multiplex PCR; TCRdb stores just in-frame clones and leaves some out. The repertoire holds around 140,000 clones, with about 90% as singletons. The specimen was peripheral blood, collected 28 days after the second dose of the MenACWY control vaccine. These receptor sequences come from an adult who received the MenACWY meningococcal vaccine as a control. CDR3s include the opening cysteine and the closing phenylalanine or tryptophan. D genes are given only for firm matches.

>TRBV28|TRBJ1-4|.
CASRANNEKLFF
>TRBV11-2|TRBJ2-7|.
CASSSPPGTYEQYF
>TRBV19|TRBJ1-2|.
CASSPDDAYGYTF
>TRBV6-6|TRBJ2-1|TRBD2
CASSRTSGTTDHYNEQFF
>TRBV6-1|TRBJ2-7|.
CASSELGGGYF
>TRBV24-1|TRBJ1-6|.
CAISDGFALSPLHF
>TRBV18|TRBJ1-6|.
CASSPTGENSPLHF
>TRBV7-3|TRBJ2-2|TRBD2
CASSPGTSRTGELFF
>TRBV19|TRBJ2-1|TRBD2
CASSIEAGTYNEQFF
>TRBV5-4|TRBJ2-2|TRBD2
CASSLDGGGTGELFF
>TRBV29-1|TRBJ2-1|.
CSVVTSGIYNEQFF
>TRBV28|TRBJ1-6|TRBD1
CASISGQQYNSPLHF
>TRBV3-1/TRBV3-2|TRBJ1-1|.
CASSLQEFTEAFF
>TRBV15|TRBJ1-6|.
CATSRGQENNSPLHF
>TRBV28|TRBJ1-2|.
CASSFRTDWVYGYTF
>TRBV6-2/TRBV6-3|TRBJ2-5|.
CASSSRGIIRETQYF
>TRBV29-1|TRBJ1-4|.
CSAGEQGVEKLFF
>TRBV6-1|TRBJ2-7|.
CASSDGQGWDHEQYF
>TRBV3-1/TRBV3-2|TRBJ2-5|.
CASRTGQETQYF
>TRBV6-2/TRBV6-3|TRBJ1-5|.
CASSEPPNQPQHF
>TRBV24-1|TRBJ1-6|.
CATRGRVDSPLHF
>TRBV7-2|TRBJ2-5|.
CASSLVWQGMGEETQYF
>TRBV6-5|TRBJ1-6|.
CASSYSKRDSPLHF
>TRBV24-1|TRBJ1-5|TRBD1
CATSETGFRNQPQHF
>TRBV11-2|TRBJ2-3|TRBD1
CASSFGQGADTQYF
>TRBV7-9|TRBJ2-7|.
CASSSRQSSYEQYF
>TRBV6-2/TRBV6-3|TRBJ1-5|.
CASSITGPEPQHF
>TRBV11-2|TRBJ1-2|.
CASSLEGTRNYGYTF
>TRBV19|TRBJ1-1|.
CASSTDGASEAFF
>TRBV5-1|TRBJ1-5|.
CASKSHPNSNQPQHF
>TRBV5-6|TRBJ1-2|.
CASSFRAGYTF
>TRBV5-6|TRBJ1-5|TRBD1
CASSLEGDRGQPQHF
>TRBV2|TRBJ1-6|.
CASSETGNYNSPLHF
>TRBV9|TRBJ1-3|TRBD1
CASSVEAGGKSGNTIYF
>TRBV30|TRBJ2-1|.
CAWGALGVHEQFF
>TRBV19|TRBJ1-5|TRBD1
CASEGQGYQPQHF
>TRBV28|TRBJ2-7|.
CASSPPGLPQTSYEQYF
>TRBV10-1|TRBJ2-3|TRBD1
CASSGQGAMRDTQYF
>TRBV10-3|TRBJ2-7|.
CAISEESYYEQYF
>TRBV21-1|TRBJ2-3|.
CASSKSDHRDSPDTQYF
>TRBV19|TRBJ2-3|TRBD2
CASSITSGRLDTQYF
>TRBV3-1/TRBV3-2|TRBJ1-2|.
CASSQRTGGYTF
>TRBV27|TRBJ2-2|.
CASSPLYGTHTGELFF
>TRBV19|TRBJ1-2|TRBD1
CASSMGTGGPYGYTF
>TRBV12-3/TRBV12-4|TRBJ1-3|.
CASSLTSGNTIYF
>TRBV3-1/TRBV3-2|TRBJ1-5|.
CASSQGVGGYQPQHF
>TRBV6-5|TRBJ1-5|TRBD1
CASSYSGGVGQPQHF
>TRBV3-1/TRBV3-2|TRBJ2-7|TRBD2
CASSQEGVGTSGSEQYF
>TRBV9|TRBJ2-1|.
CASSVGDLGGVEQFF
>TRBV7-8|TRBJ1-5|.
CASSLYRSDQPQHF
>TRBV9|TRBJ2-3|TRBD2
CASGTSGSTDTQYF
>TRBV19|TRBJ1-2|.
CASSIPSGANYGYTF
>TRBV6-2/TRBV6-3|TRBJ1-1|.
CASSWVPSVMNTEAFF